What follows are 30 T cell receptor beta chains derived from one specimen sequenced in a study of T cells after yellow fever vaccination. TCRdb analysed the 5' RACE reads with MiXCR anew, one entry per CDR3 protein. Of 250,000 or so distinct CDR3 sequences in the sample, about 3.7% were seen once. Material: PBMCs, obtained 15 days after the yellow fever booster vaccination. The receptors derive from a man aged 18 to 29 who received the YFV17D yellow fever vaccine.

This clonotype was detected ten times or more. The genes are TRBV20-1 and TRBJ1-1, with TRBD1 matching 7 bases. V was clipped by 6 bases and J by 5 bases; unmatched bases: 9. This CDR3 has 13 amino acids. Germline assignment: CDR1 DFQATT and CDR2 SNEGSKA (reference sequence). DNA for the CDR3: TGCAGTGCCGACAGGGAATTAGGGACTGAAGCTTTCTTT. Translation gives CSADRELGTEAFF.

This clonotype appeared many times. The chain couples TRBV5-5 to TRBJ1-3, with no clear D. This CDR3 has 14 amino acids. Germline-derived CDR1 and CDR2 are SGHKS and YYEKEE (reference sequence). V dropped 2 bases and J dropped 0 bases, with 6 bases sitting between them. The CDR3 nucleotides are TGTGCCAGCAGCTTCTTCGCCTCTGGAAACACCATATATTTT. This sequence encodes CASSFFASGNTIYF.

The chain carries TRBV6-6 and TRBJ2-2; TRBD2 matches at 9 bases. Unmatched junction bases numbered 9, after V lost 10 bases and J lost 3 bases. Germline V CDR1 and CDR2: MNHNY, SVGAGI (reference sequence). The CDR3 is made up of 15 amino acids. The CDR3 sequence: CAIGGAGGDTGELFF. The CDR3 nucleotides are TGTGCCATTGGGGGAGCGGGGGGCGACACCGGGGAGCTGTTTTTT.

At least ten counts were recorded for this clonotype. The chain has TRBV7-2 and TRBJ2-6, with 8 nucleotides matching TRBD1. Germline CDR1 and CDR2: SGHTA and FQGNSA. Germline trimming cut 2 bases from V and 7 bases from J; bases unmatched to any gene: 10. The CDR3 length is 17 residues. In DNA, the CDR3 is TGTGCCAGCAGCTTACTTGGACAGGGATCGCTTGCCAACGTCCTGACTTTC. It yields the protein CASSLLGQGSLANVLTF.

This clonotype showed up many times. V and J are TRBV7-9 and TRBJ1-1; D is unresolved. V shed 6 bases and J shed 1 base, with 6 bases lying between them. The CDR3 loop spans 12 amino acids. The germline gives CDR1 SEHNR, CDR2 FQNEAQ (reference sequence). The DNA for the CDR3 is TGTGCCAGCAGACGTTCGAACACTGAAGCTTTCTTT. It specifies CASRRSNTEAFF.

There are a few counts of this clonotype. V gene TRBV12-3 or TRBV12-4 combines with J gene TRBJ2-3, with 8 bases fitting TRBD1. After removal of 7 bases from V and 5 bases from J, the junction contained 11 bases not matched to a gene. The CDR3 is 15 residues long. The CDR3 loop is CASTRGQGAGDTQYF. DNA of the CDR3: TGTGCCAGCACCCGGGGGCAGGGGGCCGGAGATACGCAGTATTTT.

This clonotype was counted ten times or more. The rearrangement uses TRBV5-4 and TRBJ2-5, with D maybe TRBD2 (7 bases). The germline V and J ends were trimmed by 4 bases and 5 bases, with 15 bases remaining between them. The CDR3 spans 14 residues. The germline gives CDR1 SGHNT, CDR2 YYREEE (reference sequence). CDR3 coding DNA: TGTGCCAGCAGCCGTGGGGGGGCGGAGGAGACCCAGTACTTC. The encoded protein is CASSRGGAEETQYF.

With regard to this clonotype: A much bigger clone sits one base away, suggesting this may be a read error. The V call is TRBV20-1, the J call TRBJ1-6; D perhaps matches TRBD1 (5 bases). The CDR3 covers 13 residues. Trimming pared 6 bases from V and 7 bases from J, leaving 13 bases between. Looked up from germline, CDR1 is DFQATT and CDR2 is SNEGSKA (reference sequence). The CDR3 DNA is TGCAGTGCCAAGATGACAGTCAATTCACCCCTCCACTTT. Its translation: CSAKMTVNSPLHF.

This clonotype was seen repeatedly, ten times or more. The chain employs TRBV7-2 and TRBJ2-7, with 10 bases lining up with TRBD2. Germline CDR1 SGHTA, CDR2 FQGNSA. This CDR3 has 13 amino acids. J was trimmed by 5 bases and V by 3 bases; bases with no gene match: 1. The CDR3 spells CASSLTSGHEQYF. As DNA, the CDR3 is TGTGCCAGCAGCTTGACTAGCGGGCACGAGCAGTACTTC.

This clonotype was seen repeatedly, ten times or more. J is TRBJ2-7 and V is TRBV7-8; the D gene is possibly TRBD1 (6 bases). Trimming left V 5 bases short and J 9 bases short, with 17 bases between. This CDR3 has 13 amino acids. Germline CDR1 reads SGHVS; CDR2 reads FQNEAQ. The CDR3 nucleotides read TGTGCCAGCAGCAACGGACAGCAATGGAGGCAGTACGTC. Translated: CASSNGQQWRQYV.

This clonotype was recorded many times. V usage is TRBV4-1 and J usage is TRBJ2-5, with D uncertain. The V and J ends lost 5 bases and 1 base respectively, with 8 bases between them. Germline values: CDR1 MGHRA, CDR2 YSYEKL. The CDR3 is 13 residues long. CDR3 loop: CASSADVQETQYF. The CDR3 coding sequence is TGCGCCAGCAGCGCGGACGTCCAAGAGACCCAGTACTTC.

The chain couples TRBV5-6 to TRBJ2-5; 11 bases map to TRBD1. The length of the CDR3 is 15 residues. V lost 5 bases to trimming and J lost 4 bases; unmatched junction nucleotides: 7. Germline V gene sequence: CDR1 SGHDT, CDR2 YYEEEE. The CDR3 sequence is CASRPRDRGGETQYF. CDR3 DNA sequence: TGTGCCAGCAGGCCGAGGGACAGGGGGGGAGAGACCCAGTACTTC.

In this sample, this clonotype turned up many times. V and J are TRBV28 and TRBJ1-6; 10 nucleotides line up with TRBD1. The CDR3 sequence is 15 residues long. The V gene's germline CDR1 is MDHEN and CDR2 SYDVKM. The trim removed 5 bases at V and 8 bases at J, leaving 6 bases unmatched. CDR3 DNA: TGTGCCAGCAGTCTTCCGGGACAGGGGTATTCACCCCTCCACTTT. It yields the protein CASSLPGQGYSPLHF. The full variable domain, with the rest looked up from reference TRBV28 and TRBJ1-6, is DVKVTQSSRYLVKRTGEKVFLECVQDMDHENMFWYRQDPGLGLRLIYFSYDVKMKEKGDIPEGYSVSREKKERFSLILESASTNQTSMYLCASSLPGQGYSPLHFGNGTRLTVT.

Ten or more counts support this clonotype. The V and J genes are TRBV7-2 and TRBJ2-5, with TRBD2 matching 7 bases. This CDR3 is built from 14 residues. The V gene end was trimmed by 2 bases and the J gene end by 5 bases; junction bases not matched to a gene: 5. Looked up from germline, CDR1 is SGHTA and CDR2 is FQGNSA. The CDR3 sequence: CASSLSGGRETQYF. CDR3 nucleotide sequence: TGTGCCAGCAGCTTATCGGGGGGTAGGGAGACCCAGTACTTC. Based on the CDR3 plus reference TRBV7-2 and TRBJ2-5, the full variable domain is GAGVSQSPSNKVTEKGKDVELRCDPISGHTALYWYRQSLGQGLEFLIYFQGNSAPDKSGLPSDRFSAERTGGSVSTLTIQRTQQEDSAVYLCASSLSGGRETQYFGPGTRLLVL.

This clonotype was found many times. The rearrangement links TRBV20-1 to TRBJ1-2, with D perhaps matching TRBD1 (5 bases). CDR1 DFQATT and CDR2 SNEGSKA come from the germline V gene (reference sequence). This CDR3 region has 16 residues. The V and J ends lost 5 bases and 4 bases respectively, with 23 bases between them. CDR3 region: CSALSGATVVGYGYTF. As DNA, the CDR3 is TGCAGTGCTCTGTCCGGGGCCACCGTAGTCGGCTATGGCTACACCTTC.

There are many counts of this clonotype. The chain recombines TRBV27 with TRBJ2-1; D is undetermined. The length of the CDR3 is 15 residues. Germline assignment: CDR1 MNHEY and CDR2 SMNVEV (reference sequence). V was trimmed by 5 bases and J by 5 bases, leaving 16 bases between them. For the CDR3, the DNA is TGTGCCAGCAGTCCAGTCAGGATAGTGCACAATGAGCAGTTCTTC. This encodes CASSPVRIVHNEQFF.

This clonotype was observed at least ten times. The chain links TRBV15 to TRBJ1-3; no firm D call. The CDR3 consists of 14 residues. With 5 bases removed from V and 0 bases from J, the gap between germline ends came to 8 bases. Germline loops: CDR1 LNHNV, CDR2 YYDKDF (reference sequence). CDR3 in DNA: TGTGCCACCAGCGGACCGGGCTCTGGAAACACCATATATTTT. It codes for CATSGPGSGNTIYF.

This clonotype was detected many times. The rearrangement links TRBV5-5 to TRBJ2-5; 8 bases match TRBD2. CDR3 length: 14 residues. V lost 2 bases and J lost 4; bases outside the gene matches: 4. From germline, CDR1 is SGHKS and CDR2 YYEKEE (reference sequence). This CDR3 is CASSFGAGGETQYF. CDR3 coding DNA: TGTGCCAGCAGCTTTGGGGCGGGGGGAGAGACCCAGTACTTC.

This clonotype was picked up many times. The chain employs TRBV20-1 and TRBJ2-5; D is undetermined. Deletions cut 6 bases from V and 5 bases from J, with 19 bases between. CDR3 length: 14 residues. Germline V gives CDR1 DFQATT, CDR2 SNEGSKA (reference sequence). The CDR3 DNA follows: TGCAGTGCCCAGGACGTGTCAATTCGCGAGACCCAGTACTTC. It encodes CSAQDVSIRETQYF.

Many counts were recorded for this clonotype. The junction differs from germline at one of its ends, possibly a read error. This sequence joins TRBV6-2 or TRBV6-3 and TRBJ1-1, with D possibly being TRBD1 (6 bases). The CDR3 covers 15 residues. Germline V gives CDR1 MNHEY, CDR2 SVGEGT. CDR3 coding DNA: TGTGCCAGCAGACATCCCAGGGACATGAACTCTGAAGCTTTCTTT. Translated: CASRHPRDMNSEAFF.

This clonotype was seen repeatedly, ten times or more. V is TRBV20-1 and J is TRBJ1-5, with 7 bases matching TRBD1. This CDR3 spans 13 amino acids. Germline V gene data show CDR1 as DFQATT and CDR2 as SNEGSKA (reference sequence). V was clipped by 3 bases and J by 6 bases; unmatched bases: 5. The CDR3 here is CSARLGGGQPQHF. The CDR3 DNA reads TGCAGTGCTAGGTTAGGGGGCGGTCAGCCCCAGCATTTT.

This clonotype was detected ten times or more. The genes are TRBV5-1 and TRBJ1-1; 8 nucleotides line up with TRBD1. The V gene's germline CDR1 is SGHRS and CDR2 YFSETQ. This CDR3 region has 15 residues. Trimming cost V 3 bases and J 0 bases; bases outside gene matches: 4. For the CDR3, the DNA is TGCGCCAGCAGCTGGGGGACAGGCATGAACACTGAAGCTTTCTTT. Translated, it gives CASSWGTGMNTEAFF.

This clonotype has ten or more counts. This rearrangement joins TRBV7-9 to TRBJ2-3; D ambiguous. Trimming cost V 3 bases and J 2 bases, with 12 bases left between them. CDR3 length: 15 amino acids. Germline values: CDR1 SEHNR, CDR2 FQNEAQ (reference sequence). The CDR3 sequence is CASSLGKASTDTQYF. The CDR3 DNA follows: TGTGCCAGCAGCTTGGGGAAAGCTTCCACAGATACGCAGTATTTT.

Ten or more counts support this clonotype. The chain combines TRBV28 with TRBJ1-5, with 9 bases identical to TRBD1. The germline V gene has CDR1 MDHEN and CDR2 SYDVKM. Trimming removed 3 bases from V and 5 bases from J; junction bases left unmatched: 2. The CDR3 is made up of 14 amino acids. The CDR3: CASSFRQGDQPQHF. The CDR3 DNA follows: TGTGCCAGCAGTTTTCGACAGGGGGATCAGCCCCAGCATTTT.

This clonotype has at least ten counts. The CDR3 spells CASSLGALSYEQYF. DNA for the CDR3: TGTGCCAGCAGCTTAGGGGCTCTCTCCTACGAGCAGTACTTC. The genes are TRBV7-2 and TRBJ2-7; D gene uncertain. Trimming pared 1 base from V and 0 bases from J, leaving 7 bases between. The CDR3 is 14 residues long. CDR1 and CDR2 from the germline V gene are SGHTA and FQGNSA.

This clonotype was seen many times. This sequence joins TRBV18 and TRBJ1-2; D is unresolved. CDR3 length: 16 residues. Trimming removed 4 bases at V and 2 bases at J, with 17 bases between. From germline, CDR1 is KGHSH and CDR2 LQKENI. CDR3 coding DNA: TGTGCCAGCTCACGAGGTGACCGTGCGCTCAACTATGGCTACACCTTC. The encoded protein is CASSRGDRALNYGYTF.

This clonotype has a count of ten or more. V usage is TRBV6-4 and J usage is TRBJ1-5; D unresolved. This CDR3 is built from 15 residues. Trimming cost V 2 bases and J 4 bases, with 12 bases left between them. Germline values: CDR1 MRHNA, CDR2 SNTAGT. The CDR3: CASSDRGNANQPQHF. In nucleotides, the CDR3 is TGTGCCAGCAGTGACCGGGGAAACGCTAATCAGCCCCAGCATTTT.

This clonotype was picked up a small number of times. The rearrangement uses TRBV5-1 and TRBJ1-1; 7 nucleotides agree with TRBD1. J was trimmed by 4 bases and V by 0 bases; bases with no gene match: 3. Germline-derived CDR1 and CDR2 are SGHRS and YFSETQ. The CDR3 is made up of 14 amino acids. For the CDR3, the DNA is TGCGCCAGCAGCTTGGACGGGACAGCCACTGAAGCTTTCTTT. Its translation is CASSLDGTATEAFF. Complete variable domain (other parts from reference TRBV5-1 and TRBJ1-1): KAGVTQTPRYLIKTRGQQVTLSCSPISGHRSVSWYQQTPGQGLQFLFEYFSETQRNKGNFPGRFSGRQFSNSRSEMNVSTLELGDSALYLCASSLDGTATEAFFGQGTRLTVV.

The chain links TRBV7-2 to TRBJ2-7; TRBD1 might be the D (6 bases). CDR3 size: 15 residues. CDR1 is SGHTA and CDR2 is FQGNSA in the germline V gene. Deletions cut 2 bases from V and 2 bases from J, with 13 bases between. The CDR3 coding sequence is TGTGCCAGCAGCTTAAGGCCAGGGGTCCCCTACGAGCAGTACGTC. Amino acids: CASSLRPGVPYEQYV.

The V gene is TRBV19, the J gene TRBJ1-2, with a tentative D call TRBD1 (5 bases). The CDR3 is made up of 13 amino acids. The V end lost 4 bases, the J end lost 8 bases, and 14 bases lay between the germline ends. CDR1 and CDR2 (germline): LNHDA, SQIVND (reference sequence). In DNA form, the CDR3 reads TGTGCCAGTAGTACTCGACAGCGCCGGGGCTACACCTTC. Protein product: CASSTRQRRGYTF.